The TCR beta chain described here comes from a study of T cells after yellow fever vaccination. Study-level findings and limits: Just a small share of clonotypes turned up in the CD4 compartment as well as the CD8 compartment.

This clonotype was recorded a few times. Its specificity is not known. The CDR3 covers 15 residues. V dropped 1 base and J dropped 5; count of bases not matched to a gene: 4. CDR1 is SGHDN, CDR2 FVKESK, per germline. 5'RACE template switching added a universal primer site and UMIs to TCR cDNA. TCRdb re-analysed the 5' RACE reads in MiXCR, keeping a single row per CDR3 protein. The profile shows approximately 330,000 distinct CDR3 sequences, about 12% of them singletons. The TCR was taken from a man between 18 and 29 years old who received the YFV17D yellow fever vaccine. The sequences come from CD4+ T cells sorted from PBMCs, collected 15 days after the yellow fever booster vaccination. The V and J genes are TRBV14 and TRBJ2-1, with TRBD1 identical over 8 bases. CDR3 nucleotides: TGTGCCAGCAGCCAAGTCGGGACAGGTGACAATGAGCAGTTCTTC. This codes for CASSQVGTGDNEQFF.